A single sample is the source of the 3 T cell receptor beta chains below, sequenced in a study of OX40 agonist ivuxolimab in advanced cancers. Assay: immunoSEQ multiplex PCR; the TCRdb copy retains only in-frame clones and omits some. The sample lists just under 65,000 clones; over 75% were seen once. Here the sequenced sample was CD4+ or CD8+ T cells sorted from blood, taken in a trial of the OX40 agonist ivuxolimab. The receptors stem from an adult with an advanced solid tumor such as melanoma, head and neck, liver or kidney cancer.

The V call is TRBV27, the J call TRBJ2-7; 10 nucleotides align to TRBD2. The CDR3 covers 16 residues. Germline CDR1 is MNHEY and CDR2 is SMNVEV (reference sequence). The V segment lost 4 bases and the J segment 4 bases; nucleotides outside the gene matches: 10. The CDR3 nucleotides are TGTGCCAGCAGTTCCCTCGAACTAGCGGGGTTTTACGAGCAGTACTTC. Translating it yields CASSSLELAGFYEQYF.

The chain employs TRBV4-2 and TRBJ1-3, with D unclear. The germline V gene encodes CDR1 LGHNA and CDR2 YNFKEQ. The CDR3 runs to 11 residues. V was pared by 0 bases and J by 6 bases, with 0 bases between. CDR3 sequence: CASSQENTIYF. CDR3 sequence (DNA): TGTGCCAGCAGCCAAGAAAACACCATATATTTT.

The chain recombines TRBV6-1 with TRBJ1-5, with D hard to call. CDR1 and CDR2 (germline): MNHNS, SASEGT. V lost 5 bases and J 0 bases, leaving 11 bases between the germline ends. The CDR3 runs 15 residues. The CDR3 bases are TGTGCCAGCAGTCTTACATTACTTAGCAATCAGCCCCAGCATTTT. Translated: CASSLTLLSNQPQHF.